This TCR beta chain was sequenced for a study of T-cell memory formation after mild COVID-19 (dated by TCRdb to about 2021). Regarding the study in general: Most TCR sequence clusters were specific to one of the two donors. T-cell clones expanding and contracting after mild COVID-19 in a couple of donors were tracked by longitudinal TCRalpha and TCRbeta repertoire sequencing. Two young, previously healthy adult volunteers made up the cohort, one male and one female.

Ficoll-Paque density gradient centrifugation was used to isolate PBMCs. This clonotype was observed a handful of times. No antigen is known for it. Base qualities are not recorded, but no much larger clone differs from it by a single base. The V and J ends are trimmed by 0 bases and 9 bases, leaving 15 bases between them. There are 16 amino acids in the CDR3, from cysteine to phenylalanine inclusive. The only DNA kept is the CDR3, 48 bases in frame from the first base. CDR1 and CDR2, looked up from the germline V gene, are MGHRA and YSYEKL. Overall study outcomes, separate from this receptor: SARS-CoV-2 specificity of the second-wave clones peaking on day 37 was not confirmed. The study covered only a couple of mild cases, and larger cohorts including severe cases with pre-infection samples were considered necessary. Some responding clones were detected in pre-infection memory, which suggested that pre-existing cross-reactive memory T cells had joined the SARS-CoV-2 response. Contracting CD4+ clones were located mainly in the CM and EM memory subsets, whereas CD8+ clones were found to be enriched in EMRA. Balanced CD4/CD8 phenotypes were observed for clones contracting from day 15 to 85, whereas a bias towards CD4+ was observed for a second wave of clones expanding from day 15 to 37.

TCRdb records Illumina NovaSeq 6000 as the sequencer. Using 5'RACE with constant-segment primers, TCRalpha and TCRbeta cDNA libraries were constructed, with sample barcodes and unique molecular identifiers added in the process. Trizol reagent was used to extract RNA from every sample. The libraries were amplified in two PCR steps, and the second step added a second sample barcode and Illumina TruSeq adapters. The libraries were sequenced on an Illumina NovaSeq using 2 x 150 bp paired-end reads. As for how the authors treated the data: With migec v1.2.7, reads were demultiplexed and then collapsed into UMI-guided consensus sequences. With mixcr v2.1.11, UMI consensuses were aligned to TRA and TRB V and J templates and assembled into clonotypes. A clonotype was counted as expanded or contracted only when both edgeR and NoisET called the clonotype significant, with the noise models trained on biological replicates. For edgeR calls, the thresholds were a false discovery rate-adjusted p below 0.01 and a log2 fold-change of 1. As an exploratory analysis of dynamics, max-normalized trajectories of the 1000 most abundant clonotypes were examined by PCA with hierarchical clustering. Each responding clone was given a CD4 or CD8 phenotype based on the CD4+ and CD8+ repertoires, which had been sequenced separately. TCRdb handled the public reads itself, with Q25 trimming in fastp and clone calling in MiXCR, and kept productive beta chains. Rows matching on CDR3 protein sequence are summarized as one entry with the most common DNA and genes. TCRdb's processing, not the study's, gives the V and J calls here. For this sample there are a few hundred thousand distinct CDR3 sequences; approximately 20% appear just once. The top ten constitute about 21% of the sample.

The material sequenced was PBMCs or a T cell subset sorted from them (not recorded which). The source of this sequence is a man younger than 30 who had mild COVID-19 (a few samples of this study predate the infection). The sample titles of this study are shuffled in the database, so cell type and time point are left out; the donor was told from shared clones. The sequence joins TRBV4-1 to TRBJ1-6; the D gene assignment is ambiguous. The CDR3 loop reads CASSQDYRETGSPLHF. The nucleotide sequence is TGCGCCAGCAGCCAAGATTACAGAGAAACGGGTTCACCCCTCCACTTT.